Below, 28 T cell receptor beta chains from the same sample are listed, as sequenced in a study of T cells in Graves' hyperthyroidism and ophthalmopathy. RNA transcripts were the template for amplifying TCR beta CDR3 regions. The HTBI primer set served for first-round RT-PCR of the TCR CDR3. MiXCR was run by TCRdb on the multiplex PCR reads, yielding one entry per CDR3 protein. The table records hundreds of thousands of distinct CDR3 sequences, more than 30% of them present only once. The sample consisted of blood. These TCRs come from a man aged 18 to 29 with Graves' hyperthyroidism.

This clonotype was detected a few times. The genes are TRBV19 and TRBJ2-2; D possibly corresponds to TRBD2 (6 bases). This CDR3 has 16 amino acids. Trimming pared 5 bases from V and 4 bases from J, leaving 17 bases between. Germline values: CDR1 LNHDA, CDR2 SQIVND (reference sequence). CDR3 bases: TGTGCCAGTAGTCCGACTAGAGGGGCAAGCACCGGGGAGCTGTTTTTT. This translates into CASSPTRGASTGELFF.

This clonotype was seen a few times. This chain uses TRBV5-5 with TRBJ2-2; 8 bases map to TRBD1. Germline lookup yields CDR1 SGHKS and CDR2 YYEKEE (reference sequence). CDR3 length equals 15 residues. The V and J ends lost 6 bases and 5 bases, in that order; junction bases with no gene match: 9. The CDR3 region is CASTLQGVRTGELFF. The CDR3 DNA follows: TGTGCCAGCACCCTACAGGGGGTTAGGACCGGGGAGCTGTTTTTT.

This chain joins TRBV4-2 and TRBJ1-1; D uncertain. This CDR3 has 13 amino acids. Per germline, CDR1 LGHNA and CDR2 YNFKEQ. Trimming stripped 1 base from V and 5 bases from J, with 8 bases between. CDR3 residues: CASSQVGVTEAFF. CDR3 coding DNA: TGTGCCAGCAGCCAAGTGGGCGTAACTGAAGCTTTCTTT.

This chain uses TRBV12-3 or TRBV12-4 with TRBJ2-5, with D uncertain. V was shortened by 3 bases and J by 5 bases, with 10 bases between the two germline ends. The CDR3 has 13 residues. The CDR3 loop reads CASSLDLEETQYF. The CDR3 bases are TGTGCCAGCAGTTTGGACCTTGAGGAGACCCAGTACTTC.

The CDR3 spells CASSWGQSSYEQYF. The CDR3 DNA is TGTGCCAGCAGTTGGGGACAGTCCTCCTACGAGCAGTACTTC. The chain has TRBV12-3 or TRBV12-4 and TRBJ2-7, with 7 bases aligning to TRBD1. V trimming: 4 bases; J trimming: 0 bases; junction bases outside the gene matches: 3. This CDR3 region has 14 residues.

This clonotype was picked up a small number of times. This rearrangement joins TRBV20-1 to TRBJ2-5, with D maybe TRBD2 (6 bases). The CDR3 is 14 amino acids. Trimming took off 6 bases at V and 2 bases at J, with 16 bases between the two ends. CDR1 and CDR2 from the germline V gene are DFQATT and SNEGSKA (reference sequence). For the CDR3, the DNA is TGCAGTGCCTCCGTGAGGGACTCGCAAGAGACCCAGTACTTC. Amino acid sequence: CSASVRDSQETQYF.

The gene calls are TRBV5-1 and TRBJ2-2, with 7 bases that match TRBD2. V lost 4 bases, J lost 5 bases, and 8 bases stayed unmatched. There are 15 residues in the CDR3. The germline V gene has CDR1 SGHRS and CDR2 YFSETQ. The CDR3 coding sequence is TGCGCCAGCAGCCCGGCGGCGGGAGAGACCGGGGAGCTGTTTTTT. Translation: CASSPAAGETGELFF.

The chain recombines TRBV19 with TRBJ1-1; the D gene is possibly TRBD1 (5 bases). The germline gives CDR1 LNHDA, CDR2 SQIVND (reference sequence). The germline V and J ends were trimmed by 5 bases and 6 bases, with 16 bases remaining between them. This CDR3 region has 14 residues. In DNA form, the CDR3 reads TGTGCCAGTAGTGGACAAGAGGAAATTGCTGAAGCTTTCTTT. Translation: CASSGQEEIAEAFF.

This chain joins TRBV20-1 and TRBJ2-7; 8 bases line up with TRBD1. V was clipped by 4 bases and J by 2 bases; unmatched bases: 7. There are 14 residues in the CDR3. Germline CDR1 is DFQATT and CDR2 is SNEGSKA (reference sequence). The CDR3: CSATHWTGTYEQYF. CDR3 DNA: TGCAGTGCTACACACTGGACAGGGACCTACGAGCAGTACTTC.

This clonotype appeared once. One base away lies a much larger clone, so this may be a sequencing read error. The chain combines TRBV7-9 with TRBJ2-5; D ambiguous. This CDR3 contains 14 residues. Germline lookup yields CDR1 SEHNR and CDR2 FQNEAQ (reference sequence). V lost 5 bases to trimming and J lost 1 base, with 11 bases between them. CDR3 coding DNA: TGTGCCAGCAGCGCTGGACGGACCCAAGAGACCCAGTACTTC. Protein: CASSAGRTQETQYF.

This clonotype was seen at least ten times. The chain carries TRBV2 and TRBJ1-1; no clear D. The V gene's germline CDR1 is SNHLY and CDR2 FYNNEI. The germline V and J ends were trimmed by 5 bases and 8 bases, with 9 bases remaining between them. The CDR3 sequence is 11 residues long. The CDR3 reads CASSRTEEAFF. The CDR3 nucleotides are TGTGCCAGCAGTCGGACCGAGGAAGCTTTCTTT.

This clonotype has just a few counts. V and J are TRBV7-2 and TRBJ1-1, with D perhaps matching TRBD1 (5 bases). Germline V gene sequence: CDR1 SGHTA, CDR2 FQGNSA. V was cut by 5 bases and J by 5 bases, with 12 bases left in between. This CDR3 contains 13 residues. The CDR3 loop reads CASSPGPRTEAFF. DNA of the CDR3: TGTGCCAGCAGCCCGGGACCGAGGACTGAAGCTTTCTTT.

The V call is TRBV29-1, the J call TRBJ2-5; 13 bases are shared with TRBD2. After removal of 6 bases from V and 3 bases from J, the junction contained 10 bases not matched to a gene. Germline CDR1 is SQVTM and CDR2 is ANQGSEA. The CDR3 runs to 16 residues. The CDR3 loop reads CSVETQGLAGKETQYF. As DNA, the CDR3 is TGCAGCGTCGAAACACAGGGACTAGCGGGGAAAGAGACCCAGTACTTC.

The V and J genes are TRBV9 and TRBJ1-2; 8 bases line up with TRBD1. J was trimmed by 4 bases and V by 3 bases; bases with no gene match: 8. CDR1 SGDLS and CDR2 YYNGEE come from the germline V gene. The CDR3 sequence is 15 residues long. The CDR3 here is CASSADYGQGYGYTF. CDR3 bases: TGTGCCAGCAGCGCTGATTACGGACAGGGCTATGGCTACACCTTC.

This clonotype appeared many times. J is TRBJ2-7 and V is TRBV7-9; D might be TRBD2 (6 bases). This CDR3 is 14 amino acids long. V gave up 5 bases and J gave up 0 bases, with 11 bases separating them. Germline V gives CDR1 SEHNR, CDR2 FQNEAQ (reference sequence). Here the CDR3 reads CASSQAGYSYEQYF. CDR3 nucleotide sequence: TGTGCCAGCAGCCAAGCGGGTTACTCCTACGAGCAGTACTTC.

This clonotype appeared many times. The V call is TRBV7-2, the J call TRBJ1-3; no firm D call. Germline V CDR1 and CDR2: SGHTA, FQGNSA. V was clipped by 7 bases and J by 0 bases, with 13 bases between them. The CDR3 runs 15 residues. CDR3 amino acids: CASTQNRLSGNTIYF. DNA of the CDR3: TGTGCCAGCACCCAAAACCGTCTCTCTGGAAACACCATATATTTT.

The chain couples TRBV29-1 to TRBJ1-2, with D unresolved. CDR1 SQVTM and CDR2 ANQGSEA come from the germline V gene. V shed 8 bases and J shed 2 bases, with 12 bases lying between them. The CDR3 loop spans 12 amino acids. The CDR3 spells CSSPTQNYGYTF. The CDR3 coding sequence is TGCAGCAGCCCGACACAAAACTATGGCTACACCTTC.

On this clonotype itself: A much larger clone sits a single nucleotide away, making a read error possible. This chain joins TRBV20-1 and TRBJ2-5, with TRBD1 as a possible D gene (6 bases). This CDR3 contains 16 residues. Trimming cost V 0 bases and J 4 bases, with 18 bases left between them. Looked up from germline, CDR1 is DFQATT and CDR2 is SNEGSKA (reference sequence). The CDR3 DNA sequence: TGCAGTGCTAGAGACGCAACTAGGGGGATAGGAGAGACCCAGTACTTC. Amino acid sequence: CSARDATRGIGETQYF.

The chain carries TRBV6-1 and TRBJ2-3; the D call may be TRBD1 or TRBD2 (5 bases each). The V gene lost 6 bases and the J gene lost 2 bases, with 9 bases spanning the gap. This CDR3 has 13 amino acids. Looked up from germline, CDR1 is MNHNS and CDR2 is SASEGT. The CDR3, as DNA: TGTGCCAGCAGACCCGGGACCACAGATACGCAGTATTTT. The encoded protein is CASRPGTTDTQYF.

V gene TRBV2 combines with J gene TRBJ1-1; D ambiguous. Trimming removed 5 bases at V and 5 bases at J, with 15 bases between. The germline CDR1 and CDR2 sequences are SNHLY and FYNNEI. This CDR3 is 14 amino acids long. CDR3 DNA: TGTGCCAGCAGTCGAGAGACGGCTCGGACTGAAGCTTTCTTT. This gives the protein CASSRETARTEAFF. The variable domain in full, with the rest retrieved from reference TRBV2 and TRBJ1-1, is EPEVTQTPSHQVTQMGQEVILRCVPISNHLYFYWYRQILGQKVEFLVSFYNNEISEKSEIFDDQFSVERPDGSNFTLKIRSTKLEDSAMYFCASSRETARTEAFFGQGTRLTVV.

This clonotype has only one observation. The rearrangement uses TRBV29-1 and TRBJ2-7, with TRBD1 as a possible D gene (5 bases). Trimming stripped 6 bases from V and 7 bases from J, with 19 bases between. Per germline, CDR1 SQVTM and CDR2 ANQGSEA. This CDR3 is 13 amino acids long. The CDR3 DNA follows: TGCAGCGTCTACCAGGGAAGGGCCGGGGAGCAGTACTTC. Its protein is CSVYQGRAGEQYF.

This clonotype was seen many times. This rearrangement joins TRBV2 to TRBJ1-2; D unresolved. The CDR3 has 13 amino acids. The ends were cut back, 2 bases at V and 8 bases at J, with 12 bases in the middle. From germline, CDR1 is SNHLY and CDR2 FYNNEI. The CDR3 loop is CASSELPDSGYTF. CDR3 nucleotides: TGTGCCAGCAGTGAATTACCTGACTCGGGCTACACCTTC.

The V gene is TRBV2, the J gene TRBJ2-7; D not resolved. Trimming took 6 bases from V and 0 from J, leaving 12 bases between them. The V gene's germline CDR1 is SNHLY and CDR2 FYNNEI. The CDR3 has 14 residues. Here the CDR3 reads CASSARASSYEQYF. The CDR3 region has the DNA TGTGCCAGCAGCGCTCGGGCGAGCTCCTACGAGCAGTACTTC.

This clonotype has a count of ten or more. This sequence joins TRBV20-1 and TRBJ2-6; 7 nucleotides agree with TRBD1. There are 15 residues in the CDR3. V dropped 6 bases and J dropped 6; count of bases not matched to a gene: 11. Germline V lookup: CDR1 DFQATT, CDR2 SNEGSKA (reference sequence). CDR3 protein: CSAGGQHWEANVLTF. The CDR3 DNA reads TGCAGTGCAGGGGGCCAACATTGGGAGGCCAACGTCCTGACTTTC.

This rearrangement joins TRBV7-9 to TRBJ2-6; D may match TRBD1 or TRBD2 (5 bases each). The CDR3 totals 18 residues. Germline-derived CDR1 and CDR2 are SEHNR and FQNEAQ (reference sequence). Trimming removed 5 bases from V and 0 bases from J, with 17 bases in between. In DNA form, the CDR3 reads TGTGCCAGCAGCCCCAGGCAGGGAGCCCGCTCTGGGGCCAACGTCCTGACTTTC. This sequence encodes CASSPRQGARSGANVLTF.

Comments on this clonotype: A read error may account for a junction end that differs from germline. The chain joins TRBV7-9 to TRBJ1-1, with unresolved D. In germline, CDR1 is SEHNR, CDR2 FQNEAQ (reference sequence). This CDR3 is 15 amino acids long. The CDR3 loop reads CASSLAQGIWTEASF. In DNA, the CDR3 is TGTGCCAGCAGCTTAGCGCAAGGGATTTGGACTGAAGCTTCCTTT.

This clonotype turned up a few times. V and J are TRBV4-2 and TRBJ1-1; D possibly corresponds to TRBD1 (5 bases). The CDR3 sequence is 15 residues long. V was clipped by 3 bases and J by 5 bases, with 16 bases between them. CDR1 is LGHNA, CDR2 YNFKEQ, per germline. For the CDR3, the DNA is TGTGCCAGCAGCCAGCTCAGCAGGGCGGGGACTGAAGCTTTCTTT. This codes for CASSQLSRAGTEAFF.

This clonotype occurred many times. The chain uses TRBV9 and TRBJ1-2; no clear D gene. Germline V CDR1 and CDR2: SGDLS, YYNGEE. This CDR3 is built from 14 residues. V was cut by 3 bases and J by 0 bases, with 9 bases left in between. CDR3 residues: CASSGSGSNYGYTF. Here the CDR3 DNA reads TGTGCCAGCAGCGGATCAGGTTCTAACTATGGCTACACCTTC. Full variable domain (missing parts from reference TRBV9 and TRBJ1-2): DSGVTQTPKHLITATGQRVTLRCSPRSGDLSVYWYQQSLDQGLQFLIQYYNGEERAKGNILERFSAQQFPDLHSELNLSSLELGDSALYFCASSGSGSNYGYTFGSGTRLTVV.